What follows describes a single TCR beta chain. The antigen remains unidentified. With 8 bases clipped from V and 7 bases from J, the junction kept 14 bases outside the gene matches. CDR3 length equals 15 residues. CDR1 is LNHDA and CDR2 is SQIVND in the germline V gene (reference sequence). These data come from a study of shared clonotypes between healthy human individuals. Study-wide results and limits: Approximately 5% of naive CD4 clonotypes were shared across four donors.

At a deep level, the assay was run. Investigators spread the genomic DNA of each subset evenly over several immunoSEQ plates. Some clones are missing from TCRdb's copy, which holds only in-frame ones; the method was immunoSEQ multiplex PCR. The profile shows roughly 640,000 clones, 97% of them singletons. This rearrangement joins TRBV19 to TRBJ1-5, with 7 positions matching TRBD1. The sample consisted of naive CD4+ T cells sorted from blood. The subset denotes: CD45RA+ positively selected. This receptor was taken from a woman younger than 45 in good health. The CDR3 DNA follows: TGTGCCAGTTGTAAGGGGGCGGCTGGTGGACAGCCCCAGCATTTT. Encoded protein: CASCKGAAGGQPQHF.